The rows below give T cell receptor beta chains drawn from one sample of a study of T cells after yellow fever vaccination. TCRdb analysed the 5' RACE reads with MiXCR anew, one entry per CDR3 protein. The sample carries some 350,000 distinct CDR3 sequences, approximately 10% recorded once. The sample consisted of PBMCs, taken on the day of the first yellow fever vaccination. The source of these receptors is a man younger than 30 who received the YFV17D yellow fever vaccine. CDR3s include the opening cysteine and the closing phenylalanine or tryptophan. Each record gives: D gene, J gene, clone size, V gene, CDR3 protein, CDR3 DNA. The D gene is left open where the match is weak. Size is omitted from some rows. Given values are once, few, many or a class for expanded clones.

d_call: .
j_call: TRBJ2-1
clone_size: .
v_call: TRBV5-6
cdr3_aa: CASSLRKREQFF
cdr3_nt: TGTGCCAGCAGCTTAAGGAAAAGAGAGCAGTTCTTC

d_call: TRBD1
j_call: TRBJ1-2
clone_size: few
v_call: TRBV20-1
cdr3_aa: CSATKAQGEVNYGYTF
cdr3_nt: TGCAGTGCTACCAAGGCCCAGGGGGAAGTGAACTATGGCTACACCTTC

d_call: TRBD1
j_call: TRBJ2-2
clone_size: few
v_call: TRBV4-3
cdr3_aa: CASRSRTGAGELFF
cdr3_nt: TGCGCCAGCCGTTCCAGGACAGGGGCCGGAGAGCTGTTTTTT

d_call: .
j_call: TRBJ1-1
clone_size: .
v_call: TRBV20-1
cdr3_aa: CSASLPLGTEAFF
cdr3_nt: TGCAGTGCTAGTCTACCCCTGGGGACTGAAGCTTTCTTT

d_call: .
j_call: TRBJ2-1
clone_size: few
v_call: TRBV6-2/TRBV6-3
cdr3_aa: CASSYDPIPYNEQFF
cdr3_nt: TGTGCCAGCAGTTACGACCCAATCCCCTACAATGAGCAGTTCTTC

d_call: .
j_call: TRBJ1-4
clone_size: .
v_call: TRBV5-1
cdr3_aa: CASSLTGPWDEKLFF
cdr3_nt: TGCGCCAGCAGCTTGACAGGGCCTTGGGATGAAAAACTGTTTTTT

d_call: .
j_call: TRBJ2-3
clone_size: few
v_call: TRBV7-9
cdr3_aa: CASSPVRDTQYF
cdr3_nt: TGTGCCAGCAGCCCCGTAAGAGATACGCAGTATTTT

d_call: TRBD1
j_call: TRBJ1-2
clone_size: .
v_call: TRBV5-1
cdr3_aa: CASSLTDRVTNYGYTF
cdr3_nt: TGCGCCAGCAGCTTGACGGACAGGGTGACCAACTATGGCTACACCTTC

d_call: TRBD2
j_call: TRBJ2-1
clone_size: many
v_call: TRBV7-2
cdr3_aa: CASSLQAGEYNEQFF
cdr3_nt: TGTGCCAGCAGCTTACAAGCGGGGGAATACAATGAGCAGTTCTTC

d_call: .
j_call: TRBJ1-1
clone_size: few
v_call: TRBV7-9
cdr3_aa: CASSLGELRNTEAFF
cdr3_nt: TGTGCCAGCAGCTTAGGGGAACTTCGGAACACTGAAGCTTTCTTT

d_call: .
j_call: TRBJ2-3
clone_size: few
v_call: TRBV15
cdr3_aa: CATSRDRTGTDTQYF
cdr3_nt: TGTGCCACCAGCAGAGATCGGACAGGCACAGATACGCAGTATTTT

d_call: TRBD1
j_call: TRBJ1-5
clone_size: few
v_call: TRBV12-3/TRBV12-4
cdr3_aa: CASSRDSIQPQHF
cdr3_nt: TGTGCCAGCAGTCGGGACAGCATACAGCCCCAGCATTTT

d_call: .
j_call: TRBJ1-3
clone_size: few
v_call: TRBV11-1
cdr3_aa: CASSLYISSGASGNTIYF
cdr3_nt: TGTGCCAGCAGCTTATACATCAGCTCAGGGGCTTCTGGAAACACCATATATTTT

d_call: TRBD1
j_call: TRBJ2-2
clone_size: .
v_call: TRBV15
cdr3_aa: CATSRGTGGVGGELFF
cdr3_nt: TGTGCCACCAGCAGAGGGACAGGGGGCGTCGGCGGGGAGCTGTTTTTT

d_call: TRBD1
j_call: TRBJ2-1
clone_size: few
v_call: TRBV7-2
cdr3_aa: CASSRRNRGWDEQFF
cdr3_nt: TGTGCCAGCAGCCGTCGGAACAGGGGATGGGATGAGCAGTTCTTC

d_call: TRBD1
j_call: TRBJ2-2
clone_size: few
v_call: TRBV6-1
cdr3_aa: CASRGTGVFTGELFF
cdr3_nt: TGTGCCAGCAGGGGGACAGGGGTGTTCACCGGGGAGCTGTTTTTT

d_call: .
j_call: TRBJ2-4
clone_size: .
v_call: TRBV12-3/TRBV12-4
cdr3_aa: CASSFGTAKNIQYF
cdr3_nt: TGTGCCAGCAGTTTTGGGACAGCCAAAAACATTCAGTACTTC

d_call: TRBD1
j_call: TRBJ1-1
clone_size: .
v_call: TRBV10-3
cdr3_aa: CAISPQGATTEAFF
cdr3_nt: TGTGCCATCTCGCCTCAGGGGGCGACCACTGAAGCTTTCTTT

d_call: .
j_call: TRBJ2-4
clone_size: few
v_call: TRBV6-1
cdr3_aa: CASSEPDIQYF
cdr3_nt: TGTGCCAGCAGTGAACCTGACATTCAGTACTTC

d_call: .
j_call: TRBJ2-3
clone_size: few
v_call: TRBV5-5
cdr3_aa: CASSPRPVADTQYF
cdr3_nt: TGTGCCAGCAGCCCCCGGCCCGTAGCCGATACGCAGTATTTT

d_call: .
j_call: TRBJ2-3
clone_size: .
v_call: TRBV11-3
cdr3_aa: CASSLTGLLTDTQYF
cdr3_nt: TGTGCCAGCAGCTTAACCGGGCTACTCACAGATACGCAGTATTTT

d_call: .
j_call: TRBJ2-3
clone_size: few
v_call: TRBV18
cdr3_aa: CASSPAGTRTDTQYF
cdr3_nt: TGTGCCAGCTCACCAGCGGGGACCCGCACAGATACGCAGTATTTT

d_call: .
j_call: TRBJ2-5
clone_size: .
v_call: TRBV5-1
cdr3_aa: CASRRGQLQETQYF
cdr3_nt: TGCGCCAGCAGGCGGGGACAGCTCCAAGAGACCCAGTACTTC

d_call: .
j_call: TRBJ2-7
clone_size: few
v_call: TRBV4-1
cdr3_aa: CASSQDSAGITYEQYF
cdr3_nt: TGCGCCAGCAGCCAAGATTCGGCAGGAATCACCTACGAGCAGTACTTC

d_call: TRBD2
j_call: TRBJ2-3
clone_size: few
v_call: TRBV6-2/TRBV6-3
cdr3_aa: CASSRRLAGGLNPSTDTQYF
cdr3_nt: TGTGCCAGCAGTCGCAGGCTAGCGGGGGGCCTCAATCCTAGCACAGATACGCAGTATTTT

d_call: .
j_call: TRBJ2-1
clone_size: .
v_call: TRBV9
cdr3_aa: CASSVQLASLPEQFF
cdr3_nt: TGTGCCAGCAGCGTACAACTAGCTTCCCTTCCGGAGCAGTTCTTC

d_call: .
j_call: TRBJ2-5
clone_size: .
v_call: TRBV20-1
cdr3_aa: CSARELADQTQYF
cdr3_nt: TGCAGTGCTAGAGAACTAGCCGACCAGACCCAGTACTTC

d_call: TRBD2
j_call: TRBJ2-1
clone_size: .
v_call: TRBV4-1
cdr3_aa: CASSSRTSIGYNEQFF
cdr3_nt: TGCGCCAGCAGCTCCCGGACTAGTATTGGCTACAATGAGCAGTTCTTC